The 19 T cell receptor beta chains below were found in one sample sequenced in a study of shared clonotypes between healthy human individuals. Libraries were prepared by immunoSEQ multiplex PCR; TCRdb keeps only in-frame clonotypes and omits some of them. The table records around 2,000,000 clones, 85% to 95% of them present only once. CD45RO negativity and positive selection for CCR7 defined naive CD8 cells, a population that excluded terminally differentiated effector memory CD45RA+ cells. Sequenced input: naive CD8+ T cells sorted from blood. These receptor sequences come from a man aged 18 to 35 in good health.

V and J are TRBV5-1 and TRBJ2-7; D is possibly TRBD1 or TRBD2 (5 bases each). The CDR3 totals 16 residues. Germline V gene data show CDR1 as SGHRS and CDR2 as YFSETQ. V shed 4 bases and J shed 2 bases, with 19 bases lying between them. As DNA, the CDR3 is TGCGCCAGCAGCGCCCCCAGGAAGGGGAGACCCTACGAGCAGTACTTC. Its translation is CASSAPRKGRPYEQYF.

The CDR3 loop is CASSEAGTSGTGDTQYF. The CDR3 coding sequence is TGTGCCAGCAGTGAAGCGGGGACTAGCGGTACGGGGGATACGCAGTATTTT. This chain uses TRBV2 with TRBJ2-3; 11 nucleotides agree with TRBD2. Germline trimming cut 0 bases from V and 6 bases from J; bases unmatched to any gene: 8. The CDR3 extends over 17 amino acids. Germline V gene lookup returns CDR1 SNHLY and CDR2 FYNNEI.

Of note for this clone: Other DNA sequences of this sample code for an identical CDR3. The chain combines TRBV30 with TRBJ2-1; D ambiguous. The germline V gene encodes CDR1 GTSNPN and CDR2 SVGIG (reference sequence). This CDR3 comprises 11 residues. V was trimmed by 3 bases and J by 6 bases, leaving 6 bases between them. The CDR3, as DNA: TGTGCCTGGAGCCCGGTCAATGAGCAGTTCTTC. This codes for CAWSPVNEQFF.

The J gene is TRBJ2-7, the V gene TRBV10-1; the D call may be TRBD1 or TRBD2 (6 bases each). Germline V gene sequence: CDR1 WNHNN, CDR2 SYGVQD (reference sequence). This CDR3 region has 15 residues. Trimming left V 6 bases short and J 9 bases short, with 24 bases between. As DNA, the CDR3 is TGCGCCAGCAGCTCTGCGGGGACATACCGCTCGGGGCAGTACTTC. Translating gives CASSSAGTYRSGQYF.

The V gene is TRBV11-3, the J gene TRBJ1-5; no clear D gene. Trimming took off 1 base at V and 8 bases at J, with 12 bases between the two ends. This CDR3 is 14 amino acids long. In germline, CDR1 is SGHNT, CDR2 YENEEA. CDR3 sequence (DNA): TGTGCCAGCAGCTTAGTCGCCCGGGTGGAGCCCCAGCATTTT. Residues: CASSLVARVEPQHF.

The chain couples TRBV7-9 to TRBJ2-5; 7 bases line up with TRBD1. The J segment lost 3 bases and the V segment lost 5 bases, leaving 6 bases of the junction unmatched. This CDR3 spans 14 amino acids. Per the germline V gene, CDR1 is SEHNR and CDR2 is FQNEAQ (reference sequence). The CDR3 spells CASSQRGREETQYF. In DNA, the CDR3 is TGTGCCAGCAGCCAGAGGGGGCGGGAAGAGACCCAGTACTTC.

The chain recombines TRBV7-9 with TRBJ2-3; D is possibly TRBD2 (6 bases). The CDR3 totals 17 residues. Germline CDR1 is SEHNR and CDR2 is FQNEAQ (reference sequence). Trimming removed 5 bases at V and 1 base at J, with 19 bases between. In DNA form, the CDR3 reads TGTGCCAGCAGCAAATCAGACGGGGACTTCCGCACAGATACGCAGTATTTT. Residues: CASSKSDGDFRTDTQYF.

This clone appeared a few times. V gene TRBV7-2 combines with J gene TRBJ1-6; the match to TRBD1 covers 9 bases. The V and J ends lost 5 bases and 8 bases, in that order; junction bases with no gene match: 10. This CDR3 is 16 amino acids long. The germline CDR1 and CDR2 sequences are SGHTA and FQGNSA. The CDR3, as DNA: TGTGCCAGCAGCACAACCGCGGGACAGGGTGATTCACCCCTCCACTTT. This codes for CASSTTAGQGDSPLHF. The full variable domain, rest sourced from reference TRBV7-2 and TRBJ1-6, is GAGVSQSPSNKVTEKGKDVELRCDPISGHTALYWYRQSLGQGLEFLIYFQGNSAPDKSGLPSDRFSAERTGGSVSTLTIQRTQQEDSAVYLCASSTTAGQGDSPLHFGNGTRLTVT.

V usage is TRBV5-1 and J usage is TRBJ2-1, with D possibly matching TRBD2 (6 bases). V dropped 3 bases and J dropped 6 bases, with 13 bases sitting between them. The CDR3 sequence is 14 residues long. Germline assignment: CDR1 SGHRS and CDR2 YFSETQ. The CDR3 spells CASSYAGGLNEQFF. The CDR3 coding sequence is TGCGCCAGCAGCTATGCCGGGGGACTCAATGAGCAGTTCTTC.

V is TRBV10-1 and J is TRBJ1-1; D not resolved. This CDR3 has 13 amino acids. Looked up from germline, CDR1 is WNHNN and CDR2 is SYGVQD (reference sequence). Trimming removed 2 bases at V and 2 bases at J, with 6 bases between. DNA for the CDR3: TGCGCCAGCAGTGAGAGGGCAAACACTGAAGCTTTCTTT. It encodes CASSERANTEAFF.

The CDR3 DNA reads TGCGCCAGCAGCGCCCCGGGACTAGAAAGGGGTGAGCAGTTCTTC. Translation gives CASSAPGLERGEQFF. This chain joins TRBV10-2 and TRBJ2-1, with 8 positions matching TRBD2. The CDR3 consists of 15 residues. Germline V CDR1 and CDR2: WSHSY, SAAADI. Trimming cost V 6 bases and J 9 bases; bases outside gene matches: 13.

The genes are TRBV7-6 and TRBJ2-3; perhaps TRBD2 as D (5 bases). The CDR3 is made up of 15 amino acids. The V end lost 1 base, the J end lost 0 bases, and 8 bases lay between the germline ends. The germline V gene has CDR1 SGHVS and CDR2 FNYEAQ. The CDR3 coding sequence is TGTGCCAGCAGCTTAGGACTAATAAGCACAGATACGCAGTATTTT. Translated, it gives CASSLGLISTDTQYF.

About this clone: The identical CDR3 is also encoded by other nucleotide sequences in the sample. This chain connects TRBV6-5 to TRBJ2-7, with D hard to call. Germline V gene sequence: CDR1 MNHEY, CDR2 SVGAGI. The CDR3 is 14 amino acids. V lost 0 bases and J 1 base, leaving 7 bases between the germline ends. CDR3 sequence (DNA): TGTGCCAGCAGTTACTCGGACGGTTCCTACGAGCAGTACTTC. It is translated as CASSYSDGSYEQYF.

The count of this clone is one. J is TRBJ1-1 and V is TRBV7-9; the D gene is possibly TRBD1 (5 bases). The CDR3 contains 15 residues. Looked up from germline, CDR1 is SEHNR and CDR2 is FQNEAQ (reference sequence). The V and J ends lost 3 bases and 6 bases respectively, with 17 bases between them. The CDR3 reads CASSFVLGHDAEAFF. CDR3 bases: TGTGCCAGCAGCTTCGTTCTCGGACACGACGCTGAAGCTTTCTTT.

As to this clone: This sample also contains other DNA sequences that code for the same CDR3. The V gene is TRBV4-3, the J gene TRBJ1-2, with D tentatively TRBD1 (5 bases). The CDR3 loop spans 13 amino acids. Germline V gives CDR1 LGHNA, CDR2 YSLEER. V was cut by 6 bases and J by 4 bases, with 12 bases left in between. CDR3 bases: TGCGCCAGCAGTCCGGGGCAGGGCTATGGCTACACCTTC. Translating gives CASSPGQGYGYTF.

The chain links TRBV30 to TRBJ2-5, with TRBD2 as a possible D gene (6 bases). The V and J ends lost 4 bases and 2 bases respectively, with 17 bases between them. The V gene's germline CDR1 is GTSNPN and CDR2 SVGIG (reference sequence). There are 15 residues in the CDR3. The chain's CDR3 is CAWTPDGGYQETQYF. For the CDR3, the DNA is TGTGCCTGGACCCCGGACGGGGGATATCAAGAGACCCAGTACTTC.

In its sample, this clone was seen once. Different DNA sequences within this sample yield the same CDR3. The rearrangement joins TRBV4-3 to TRBJ2-1, with 13 bases aligning to TRBD2. The CDR3 consists of 16 residues. V lost 0 bases to trimming and J lost 7 bases; unmatched junction nucleotides: 3. CDR1 and CDR2 from the germline V gene are LGHNA and YSLEER. CDR3 bases: TGCGCCAGCAGCCAAGATCGACTAGCGGGAGGTAATGAGCAGTTCTTC. This encodes CASSQDRLAGGNEQFF.

This chain joins TRBV7-2 and TRBJ2-5; a weak D match, TRBD2 (5 bases). The better agreement between TRBJ2-7 and the DNA end casts doubt on the J call. This CDR3 is built from 14 residues. Germline lookup yields CDR1 SGHTA and CDR2 FQGNSA. For the CDR3, the DNA is TGTGCCAGCAGCTTAACAGTTCGAGCGGACGAGCAGTACTTC. It yields the protein CASSLTVRADEQYF.

The CDR3 bases are TGTGCCAGTAGTAAAAGTGTCCGGGAGCAGTTCTTC. Protein: CASSKSVREQFF. The chain joins TRBV19 to TRBJ2-1, with D unresolved. Trimming took off 4 bases at V and 10 bases at J, with 11 bases between the two ends. Germline CDR1 and CDR2: LNHDA and SQIVND (reference sequence). The CDR3 is made up of 12 amino acids.